This T cell receptor beta chain was recorded in a study of blood T cell repertoires in COVID-19. For the study at large: From the United States, Italy and Spain came samples of acute and convalescent COVID-19.

Living in 20 to 30 US areas, the participants were between roughly 18 and 90 years of age. This CDR3 has 15 residues. V was clipped by 5 bases and J by 5 bases; unmatched bases: 9. The germline CDR1 and CDR2 sequences are MNHEY and SVGAGI. A few counts support this clone. How the authors handled the data: Estimates of nucleated cell counts were drawn from the amplification of reference gene primers. The table came from immunoSEQ multiplex PCR; TCRdb's copy has only in-frame clones and leaves some out. V, J and clone size derive from that table, while D and trimming were established from the DNA sequence. Seen here are 250,000 or so clones, 75% to 95% observed once, and the top ten hold approximately 2.9%.

Source material: PBMCs or T cells enriched from blood (not recorded which). The rearrangement joins TRBV6-5 to TRBJ1-5; 7 bases agree with TRBD1. This receptor was identified in a man in his forties or fifties who had been exposed to COVID-19. CDR3 loop: CASSRTGRDYQPQHF. For the CDR3, the DNA is TGTGCCAGCAGTAGGACAGGTAGAGATTATCAGCCCCAGCATTTT.